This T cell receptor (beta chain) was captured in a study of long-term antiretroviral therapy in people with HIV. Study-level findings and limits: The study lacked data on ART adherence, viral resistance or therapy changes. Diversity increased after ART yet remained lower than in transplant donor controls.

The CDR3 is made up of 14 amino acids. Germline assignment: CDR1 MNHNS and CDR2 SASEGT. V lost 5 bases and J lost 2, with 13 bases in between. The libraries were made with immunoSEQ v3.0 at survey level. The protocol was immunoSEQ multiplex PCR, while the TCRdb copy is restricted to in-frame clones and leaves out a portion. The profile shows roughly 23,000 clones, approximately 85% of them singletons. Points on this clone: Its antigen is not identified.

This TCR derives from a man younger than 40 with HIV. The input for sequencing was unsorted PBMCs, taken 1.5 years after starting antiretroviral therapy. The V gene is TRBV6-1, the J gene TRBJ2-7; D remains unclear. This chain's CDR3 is CASSTPDVPYEQYF. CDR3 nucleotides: TGTGCCAGCAGTACCCCGGACGTACCCTACGAGCAGTACTTC.